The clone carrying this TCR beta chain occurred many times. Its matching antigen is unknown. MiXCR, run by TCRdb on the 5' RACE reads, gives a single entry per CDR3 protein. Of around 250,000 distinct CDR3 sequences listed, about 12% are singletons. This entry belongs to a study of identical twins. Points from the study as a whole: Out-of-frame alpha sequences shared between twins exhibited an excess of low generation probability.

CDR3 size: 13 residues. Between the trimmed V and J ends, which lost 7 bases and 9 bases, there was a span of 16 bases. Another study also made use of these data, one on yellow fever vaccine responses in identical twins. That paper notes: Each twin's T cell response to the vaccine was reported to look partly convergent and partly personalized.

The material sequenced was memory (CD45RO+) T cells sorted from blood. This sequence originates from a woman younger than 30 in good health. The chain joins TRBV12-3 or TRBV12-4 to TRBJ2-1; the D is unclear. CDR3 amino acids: CASTAVGLSEQFF. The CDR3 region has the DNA TGTGCCAGCACGGCCGTTGGGCTTTCTGAGCAGTTCTTC.